This T cell receptor (beta chain) was recorded in a study of patients and donors after allogeneic stem cell transplantation. Trimming took off 2 bases at V and 9 bases at J, with 7 bases between the two ends. The CDR3 totals 11 residues. Per germline, CDR1 KGHSH and CDR2 LQKENI. A few counts support this clonotype. Via MiXCR, TCRdb re-called the RT-PCR reads, giving one row per CDR3 protein. Of approximately 60,000 distinct CDR3 sequences listed, about an eighth are singletons. The rearrangement joins TRBV18 to TRBJ2-5; D might be TRBD2 (6 bases). Sequencing used blood, either unsorted or a sorted T cell fraction (not recorded which). The clonotype comes from a human donor who was either an allogeneic HSCT recipient or a stem cell or donor lymphocyte infusion donor (not recorded which). It is not recorded whose cells these are; they may come from a transplant donor. CDR3 sequence (DNA): TGTGCCAGCTCACCAAGGAGGGCCCAGTACTTC. This sequence encodes CASSPRRAQYF.